The 32 T cell receptor beta chains reported below all come from one sample, sequenced in a study of post-analysis software for immune sequencing data. The library was made from cDNA and included unique molecular identifiers. TCRdb re-derived calls from the PCR reads in MiXCR, one entry per CDR3 protein. The data show roughly 570,000 distinct CDR3 sequences, with around 31% seen just once and around 5.9% held by the top ten. Overall study findings and caveats: Roughly five TRBV segments appeared more often in patients than in controls, and TRBV5-6, TRBV5-1 and TRBV20-1 were among these.

For these TCRs, the target antigens are not known. The specimen was blood. The source is a girl between 2 and 17 years old with multiple sclerosis.

A remark on this clonotype: At one end the junction does not follow the germline gene, possibly because of a read error. The chain uses TRBV5-1 and TRBJ2-1; no clear D gene. Germline CDR1 reads SGHRS; CDR2 reads YFSETQ. CDR3 length equals 13 residues. The CDR3 sequence is CASGLVGRDEQFF. DNA of the CDR3: TGCGCCAGCGGCTTGGTTGGTAGAGATGAGCAGTTCTTC.

The table lists this clonotype with a few counts. V and J are TRBV11-2 and TRBJ2-7, with 9 bases lining up with TRBD1. The V gene's germline CDR1 is SGHAT and CDR2 FQNNGV. Losses at the gene ends were 6 bases for V and 5 bases for J; bases not matched to a gene: 5. The CDR3 is made up of 13 amino acids. CDR3 coding DNA: TGTGCCAGCAGGAACACAGGGGGCGACGAGCAGTACTTC. Protein sequence: CASRNTGGDEQYF.

This rearrangement joins TRBV6-2 or TRBV6-3 to TRBJ2-1, with 9 bases that match TRBD2. The CDR3 is 13 amino acids. Losses at the gene ends were 6 bases for V and 9 bases for J; bases not matched to a gene: 6. The germline V gene encodes CDR1 MNHEY and CDR2 SVGEGT. DNA for the CDR3: TGTGCCAGCAGCAGGACTAGCGAGTTTGAGCAGTTCTTC. It yields the protein CASSRTSEFEQFF.

The gene calls are TRBV28 and TRBJ1-1, with unresolved D. Germline V CDR1 and CDR2: MDHEN, SYDVKM. V lost 7 bases and J lost 4, with 13 bases in between. CDR3 length: 13 residues. The CDR3 reads CASTRVRATEAFF. In nucleotides, the CDR3 is TGTGCCAGCACCCGGGTTCGGGCCACTGAAGCTTTCTTT.

This clonotype appeared a few times. The V gene is TRBV29-1, the J gene TRBJ2-1; TRBD2 agrees at 10 bases. Germline-derived CDR1 and CDR2 are SQVTM and ANQGSEA. V was clipped by 4 bases and J by 8 bases; unmatched bases: 5. This CDR3 region has 13 residues. The CDR3 DNA reads as TGCAGCGTTGGGCTAGCGGGGGTCTATGAGCAGTTCTTC. Protein sequence: CSVGLAGVYEQFF.

The chain combines TRBV29-1 with TRBJ2-3, with D possibly TRBD1 on 5 matching bases. Germline V gene lookup returns CDR1 SQVTM and CDR2 ANQGSEA. This CDR3 comprises 11 residues. Trimming removed 7 bases from V and 4 bases from J, with 9 bases in between. The DNA of the CDR3 is TGCAGCGCCGCGACAGCAGATACGCAGTATTTT. Protein product: CSAATADTQYF.

The chain recombines TRBV5-1 with TRBJ2-1; D is undetermined. CDR3 length equals 14 residues. In germline, CDR1 is SGHRS, CDR2 YFSETQ. Between the trimmed V and J ends, which lost 2 bases and 7 bases, there was a span of 13 bases. CDR3 nucleotide sequence: TGCGCCAGCAGCTTTCCCCCCCTACTGAATGAGCAGTTCTTC. Its translation is CASSFPPLLNEQFF.

The J gene is TRBJ2-1, the V gene TRBV20-1, with D uncertain. CDR3 length: 11 amino acids. CDR1 is DFQATT and CDR2 is SNEGSKA in the germline V gene (reference sequence). The ends were cut back, 6 bases at V and 6 bases at J, with 9 bases in the middle. CDR3 nucleotides: TGCAGTGCCGTCTGGAGCAATGAGCAGTTCTTC. It codes for CSAVWSNEQFF.

The chain uses TRBV6-5 and TRBJ1-4; D might be TRBD1 (6 bases). The germline gives CDR1 MNHEY, CDR2 SVGAGI. The CDR3 totals 15 residues. The germline V and J ends were trimmed by 8 bases and 10 bases, with 23 bases remaining between them. The CDR3: CASRRTQGRVGKLFF. The CDR3 bases are TGTGCCAGCCGACGGACGCAGGGGCGAGTGGGAAAACTGTTTTTT.

The J gene is TRBJ2-3, the V gene TRBV4-1, with D possibly being TRBD2 (7 bases). The V and J ends lost 5 bases and 1 base respectively, with 19 bases between them. This CDR3 has 17 amino acids. Germline CDR1 MGHRA, CDR2 YSYEKL. The CDR3 sequence is CASSYRMWRGRTDTQYF. The CDR3 DNA sequence: TGCGCCAGCAGCTACCGTATGTGGCGGGGGCGCACAGATACGCAGTATTTT.

The V gene is TRBV28, the J gene TRBJ2-3; tentative D call: TRBD1 (5 bases). This CDR3 comprises 15 residues. Germline V CDR1 and CDR2: MDHEN, SYDVKM. V gave up 2 bases and J gave up 1 base, with 10 bases separating them. As DNA, the CDR3 is TGTGCCAGCAGTTTACAAGGGGTCGGCACAGATACGCAGTATTTT. Translating gives CASSLQGVGTDTQYF.

In this sample, this clonotype turned up a few times. The chain recombines TRBV16 with TRBJ2-7; a possible D gene is TRBD1 (6 bases). Germline assignment: CDR1 KGHSY and CDR2 FQNENV. Trimming shortened V by 0 bases and J by 0 bases, and 9 bases separated the two germline ends. The CDR3 spans 15 residues. The CDR3 sequence: CASSQSTGISYEQYF. Written as DNA, the CDR3 is TGTGCCAGCAGCCAATCGACAGGAATCTCCTACGAGCAGTACTTC.

This rearrangement joins TRBV20-1 to TRBJ2-2; no reliable D call. There are 15 residues in the CDR3. V lost 3 bases, J lost 2 bases, and 13 bases lay in between. Germline V lookup: CDR1 DFQATT, CDR2 SNEGSKA (reference sequence). As DNA, the CDR3 is TGCAGTGCTAGTTCGGCAGCCTTAAACACCGGGGAGCTGTTTTTT. This encodes CSASSAALNTGELFF.

The rearrangement uses TRBV20-1 and TRBJ1-1, with 7 bases matching TRBD1. The J segment lost 7 bases and the V segment lost 4 bases, leaving 6 bases of the junction unmatched. The CDR3 is 12 amino acids. The germline V gene encodes CDR1 DFQATT and CDR2 SNEGSKA (reference sequence). This CDR3 is CSANGTACEAFF. CDR3 in DNA: TGCAGTGCTAATGGGACAGCTTGTGAAGCTTTCTTT.

The rearrangement links TRBV10-3 to TRBJ1-2; D is possibly TRBD1 (5 bases). The CDR3 extends over 12 amino acids. V was pared by 2 bases and J by 6 bases, with 7 bases between. Germline lookup yields CDR1 ENHRY and CDR2 SYGVKD. The CDR3 loop reads CAISEAGDGYTF. Here the CDR3 DNA reads TGTGCCATCAGTGAGGCGGGGGATGGCTACACCTTC.

This clonotype was picked up a small number of times. The chain couples TRBV29-1 to TRBJ2-1; no clear D. The CDR3 contains 15 residues. CDR1 and CDR2 from the germline V gene are SQVTM and ANQGSEA. V dropped 4 bases and J dropped 0 bases, with 13 bases sitting between them. The CDR3 nucleotides are TGCAGCGTTGCCCCGACACGGAGCTCCTACAATGAGCAGTTCTTC. Encoded protein: CSVAPTRSSYNEQFF.

The V gene is TRBV15, the J gene TRBJ2-5, with D perhaps TRBD1 (5 bases). V lost 0 bases to trimming and J lost 7 bases, with 15 bases between them. CDR3 length: 15 residues. Germline CDR1 LNHNV, CDR2 YYDKDF (reference sequence). The CDR3 loop is CATSRDRGQGRTQYF. The CDR3 DNA is TGTGCCACCAGCAGAGATCGAGGTCAGGGTAGGACCCAGTACTTC.

The chain recombines TRBV7-2 with TRBJ2-7; 13 positions match TRBD2. The J call may be wrong; the DNA end is better matched by TRBJ2-5. Germline assignment: CDR1 SGHTA and CDR2 FQGNSA. CDR3 length: 15 amino acids. CDR3 residues: CASRTSGGRRETQYF. CDR3 DNA sequence: TGTGCCAGCCGGACTAGCGGGGGCAGGCGAGAGACCCAGTACTTC.

The chain recombines TRBV25-1 with TRBJ2-1, with 7 bases fitting TRBD2. Germline values: CDR1 MGHDK, CDR2 SYGVNS. Trimming cost V 3 bases and J 4 bases; bases outside gene matches: 6. CDR3 length: 15 residues. The CDR3 coding sequence is TGTGCCAGCAGTGACACAGGCGGGGGTTACAATGAGCAGTTCTTC. This translates into CASSDTGGGYNEQFF.

This clonotype was picked up a small number of times. The gene calls are TRBV18 and TRBJ1-2; 10 positions match TRBD1. CDR3 length equals 16 residues. CDR1 and CDR2 from the germline V gene are KGHSH and LQKENI. Germline trimming cut 3 bases from V and 3 bases from J; bases unmatched to any gene: 7. The CDR3 is CASSPPRQGAYYGYTF. CDR3 sequence (DNA): TGTGCCAGCTCACCGCCCAGACAGGGGGCGTACTATGGCTACACCTTC.

The chain joins TRBV6-2 or TRBV6-3 to TRBJ1-2; TRBD1 aligns across 12 bases. Trimming removed 4 bases from V and 0 bases from J; junction bases left unmatched: 9. The germline V gene has CDR1 MNHEY and CDR2 SVGEGT. The CDR3 totals 18 residues. CDR3 bases: TGTGCCAGCAGTTTTTATCCGGGACAGGGGGCCTCTAACTATGGCTACACCTTC. It is translated as CASSFYPGQGASNYGYTF.

This chain connects TRBV15 to TRBJ1-1, with 7 bases matching TRBD1. CDR1 is LNHNV, CDR2 YYDKDF, per germline (reference sequence). This CDR3 has 12 amino acids. V was pared by 2 bases and J by 11 bases, with 5 bases of the junction left unmatched. For the CDR3, the DNA is TGTGCCACCAGCAGAACGGACAGGCGGGCTTTCTTT. Protein sequence: CATSRTDRRAFF.

The J gene is TRBJ1-2, the V gene TRBV5-6; D gene uncertain. The CDR3 totals 13 residues. Germline V lookup: CDR1 SGHDT, CDR2 YYEEEE. With 4 bases removed from V and 4 bases from J, the gap between germline ends came to 11 bases. This chain's CDR3 is CASSTLAPYGYTF. The CDR3 DNA reads as TGTGCCAGCAGCACGCTTGCTCCCTATGGCTACACCTTC.

Here the CDR3 reads CASSSRTGDNEKLFF. The CDR3 DNA follows: TGTGCCAGCAGCTCCCGGACAGGGGACAATGAAAAACTGTTTTTT. V and J are TRBV11-2 and TRBJ1-4; 9 bases match TRBD1. Germline V gives CDR1 SGHAT, CDR2 FQNNGV. The V and J ends lost 4 bases and 5 bases, in that order; junction bases with no gene match: 5. This CDR3 is 15 amino acids long.

Worth noting for this clonotype: One junction end does not reproduce the germline sequence, and a read error may be involved. The V call is TRBV19, the J call TRBJ1-2; the D is unclear. The CDR3 contains 13 residues. Germline CDR1 LNHDA, CDR2 SQIVND (reference sequence). Here the CDR3 reads CASRPPANYGCTF. DNA of the CDR3: TGTGCCAGTAGACCCCCGGCGAACTATGGCTGCACCTTC. The complete variable domain, with remaining parts taken from reference TRBV19 and TRBJ1-2, reads DGGITQSPKYLFRKEGQNVTLSCEQNLNHDAMYWYRQDPGQGLRLIYYSQIVNDFQKGDIAEGYSVSREKKESFPLTVTSAQKNPTAFYLCASRPPANYGCTFGSGTRLTVV.

The rearrangement links TRBV20-1 to TRBJ2-5, with TRBD1 matching over 9 bases. CDR1 and CDR2 (germline): DFQATT, SNEGSKA (reference sequence). The CDR3 is 15 amino acids. Trimming took 0 bases from V and 5 from J; bases not matched to a gene: 7. CDR3 bases: TGCAGTGCTAGAGAACCGGGACAGGGAGGTGAGACCCAGTACTTC. This sequence encodes CSAREPGQGGETQYF.

The chain carries TRBV2 and TRBJ1-5; no definite D call. V lost 3 bases to trimming and J lost 1 base, with 4 bases between them. Germline values: CDR1 SNHLY, CDR2 FYNNEI. This CDR3 region has 13 residues. The CDR3 is CASSDGSNQPQHF. The DNA of the CDR3 is TGTGCCAGCAGTGATGGAAGCAATCAGCCCCAGCATTTT.

The chain combines TRBV12-3 or TRBV12-4 with TRBJ1-2; the match to TRBD1 covers 8 bases. V shed 5 bases and J 4 bases; nucleotides not matched to a gene: 6. The CDR3 is 14 amino acids. This CDR3 is CASSRDRTPYGYTF. For the CDR3, the DNA is TGTGCCAGCAGTCGGGACAGGACGCCCTATGGCTACACCTTC.

This sequence joins TRBV4-1 and TRBJ1-2; weak D call: TRBD1 (5 bases). V was trimmed by 0 bases and J by 2 bases, leaving 16 bases between them. The CDR3 runs to 17 residues. CDR1 and CDR2 (germline): MGHRA, YSYEKL. CDR3 loop: CASSQDIRGAVNYGYTF. Written as DNA, the CDR3 is TGCGCCAGCAGCCAAGATATAAGGGGCGCGGTGAACTATGGCTACACCTTC.

This clonotype was counted at least ten times. CDR3 residues: CASSLAAGPSTDTQYF. DNA of the CDR3: TGCGCCAGCAGCTTGGCGGCAGGCCCTAGCACAGATACGCAGTATTTT. This chain joins TRBV5-1 and TRBJ2-3; D gene uncertain. The CDR3 totals 16 residues. Trimming shortened V by 0 bases and J by 0 bases, and 11 bases separated the two germline ends. The germline V gene encodes CDR1 SGHRS and CDR2 YFSETQ.

The chain has TRBV6-6 and TRBJ1-1; the D is unclear. The CDR3 is 15 residues long. Germline V CDR1 and CDR2: MNHNY, SVGAGI (reference sequence). V shed 2 bases and J shed 1 base, with 11 bases lying between them. CDR3 residues: CASSYRSLGNTEAFF. CDR3 DNA: TGTGCCAGCAGTTACCGTAGCCTGGGGAACACTGAAGCTTTCTTT.

The sample holds a few counts of this clonotype. CDR3 region: CASGTGGWETQYF. DNA for the CDR3: TGCGCCAGCGGGACAGGGGGCTGGGAGACCCAGTACTTC. This chain joins TRBV4-1 and TRBJ2-5; 12 positions agree with TRBD1. The V segment lost 8 bases and the J segment 5 bases; nucleotides outside the gene matches: 3. The CDR3 totals 13 residues. Looked up from germline, CDR1 is MGHRA and CDR2 is YSYEKL.